This passage covers 27 T cell receptor beta chains from one sample sequenced in a study of T cell repertoires in cytomegalovirus infection. TCRdb re-called the reads through MiXCR, storing one row per CDR3 protein. The sample contains under 800,000 distinct CDR3 sequences, approximately 25% of which appear only once. Sequencing was performed on CD8+ T cells from PBMCs. These receptors all stem from a human donor in good health (CMV status not recorded). Some clones in this sample may be carry-over from other donors' samples.

In its sample, this clonotype was seen many times. V gene TRBV7-9 combines with J gene TRBJ2-1; maybe TRBD2 (6 bases). Germline-derived CDR1 and CDR2 are SEHNR and FQNEAQ (reference sequence). With 5 bases removed from V and 8 bases from J, the gap between germline ends came to 19 bases. The CDR3 totals 15 residues. This CDR3 is CASSPPGARRDEQFF. The CDR3 nucleotides are TGTGCCAGCAGCCCACCGGGAGCCCGTCGTGATGAGCAGTTCTTC.

V usage is TRBV12-3 or TRBV12-4 and J usage is TRBJ2-3, with TRBD2 identical over 7 bases. V shed 3 bases and J 0 bases; nucleotides not matched to a gene: 6. CDR3 size: 16 residues. CDR3 DNA: TGTGCCAGCAGTTTTGCGGGAGCAGGTAGCACAGATACGCAGTATTTT. Protein sequence: CASSFAGAGSTDTQYF.

The J gene is TRBJ2-3, the V gene TRBV29-1, with 10 bases aligning to TRBD2. CDR1 and CDR2 (germline): SQVTM, ANQGSEA. V was clipped by 8 bases and J by 4 bases; unmatched bases: 6. The CDR3 loop spans 13 amino acids. The CDR3 DNA reads TGCAGCTTGGGGACTAGCGTGGCAGATACGCAGTATTTT. Amino acid sequence: CSLGTSVADTQYF.

This clonotype was counted a few times. V usage is TRBV4-1 and J usage is TRBJ1-2; D may be TRBD1 (6 bases). The CDR3 is 15 amino acids. Trimming pared 5 bases from V and 0 bases from J, leaving 13 bases between. CDR1 MGHRA and CDR2 YSYEKL come from the germline V gene. The CDR3 reads CASSTQRTANYGYTF. The CDR3 DNA follows: TGCGCCAGCAGCACCCAAAGGACAGCTAACTATGGCTACACCTTC.

The rearrangement uses TRBV10-3 and TRBJ2-1; either TRBD1 or TRBD2 may supply D (5 bases each). Trimming removed 3 bases at V and 0 bases at J, with 12 bases between. The length of the CDR3 is 16 residues. Germline V gives CDR1 ENHRY, CDR2 SYGVKD. The CDR3: CAISEERGRSYNEQFF. The CDR3 DNA follows: TGTGCCATCAGTGAAGAACGGGGCCGCTCCTACAATGAGCAGTTCTTC.

This clonotype was seen a few times. The chain carries TRBV5-6 and TRBJ2-7; no definite D call. V was shortened by 9 bases and J by 2 bases, with 9 bases between the two germline ends. There are 11 residues in the CDR3. CDR1 and CDR2 (germline): SGHDT, YYEEEE. CDR3 in amino acids: CATPYAYEQYV. The DNA for the CDR3 is TGTGCCACTCCCTACGCCTACGAGCAGTACGTC.

To note about this clonotype: A read error may explain this, as a much larger clone is one base away. The genes are TRBV7-8 and TRBJ2-7; 8 nucleotides align to TRBD1. Losses at the gene ends were 7 bases for V and 5 bases for J; bases not matched to a gene: 10. There are 14 residues in the CDR3. Germline V gene lookup returns CDR1 SGHVS and CDR2 FQNEAQ. CDR3 sequence (DNA): TGTGCCAGCAACCCCCGGACAGGGAGGAACGAGCAGTACTTC. Its translation is CASNPRTGRNEQYF.

Of note for this clonotype: This may be a read error: a much more frequent sequence differs by one nucleotide. The rearrangement links TRBV7-8 to TRBJ2-1, with a tentative D call TRBD2 (7 bases). Trimming removed 4 bases at V and 7 bases at J, with 20 bases between. This CDR3 spans 16 amino acids. In germline, CDR1 is SGHVS, CDR2 FQNEAQ. CDR3 coding DNA: TGTGCCAGCAGCTCTGGACTAGTGGGGGGCCTTAATGAGCAGTTCTTC. Encoded protein: CASSSGLVGGLNEQFF.

This chain links TRBV7-6 with TRBJ2-7; 9 bases fit TRBD2. CDR3 length: 14 residues. V lost 2 bases and J lost 4; bases outside the gene matches: 3. CDR1 is SGHVS, CDR2 FNYEAQ, per germline. CDR3 nucleotides: TGTGCCAGCAGCTTAAGGCTAGCGGGGTACGAGCAGTACTTC. This sequence encodes CASSLRLAGYEQYF.

This clonotype was observed many times. The J gene is TRBJ1-2, the V gene TRBV7-8; 9 bases agree with TRBD1. The germline V gene encodes CDR1 SGHVS and CDR2 FQNEAQ. The CDR3 length is 13 residues. The V segment lost 4 bases and the J segment 7 bases; nucleotides outside the gene matches: 4. CDR3: CASSSGTGTGYTF. The CDR3 bases are TGTGCCAGCAGCTCCGGGACAGGGACTGGCTACACCTTC.

V usage is TRBV4-3 and J usage is TRBJ2-1, with a tentative D call TRBD2 (7 bases). The germline V gene encodes CDR1 LGHNA and CDR2 YSLEER. The CDR3 is 16 amino acids. V was pared by 0 bases and J by 10 bases, with 19 bases between. In nucleotides, the CDR3 is TGCGCCAGCAGCCAAGATTCGAGACAGGAGGGGGGGGAGCAGTTCTTC. Protein: CASSQDSRQEGGEQFF.

This chain uses TRBV29-1 with TRBJ2-1; no clear D gene. V gave up 6 bases and J gave up 0 bases, with 3 bases separating them. The germline gives CDR1 SQVTM, CDR2 ANQGSEA. The CDR3 has 11 residues. CDR3 nucleotide sequence: TGCAGCGTGCACTCCTACAATGAGCAGTTCTTC. Amino acid sequence: CSVHSYNEQFF.

This chain links TRBV14 with TRBJ1-6; the D is unclear. Germline V gene data show CDR1 as SGHDN and CDR2 as FVKESK. The V end was cut by 0 bases, the J end by 7 bases, with 7 bases between. This CDR3 is 14 amino acids long. CDR3: CASSQDVKNSPLHF. In nucleotides, the CDR3 is TGTGCCAGCAGCCAAGATGTGAAGAATTCACCCCTCCACTTT.

Concerning this clonotype itself: It may be a read error: a sequence one base away is much more abundant. The V and J genes are TRBV7-6 and TRBJ2-3; 11 positions agree with TRBD1. The CDR3 is 17 amino acids. CDR1 is SGHVS and CDR2 is FNYEAQ in the germline V gene. V gave up 4 bases and J gave up 4 bases; unmatched junction bases: 10. The CDR3 DNA reads TGTGCCAGCAGCTCTCCTTGGACAGGGGGCCACGCAGATACGCAGTATTTT. It specifies CASSSPWTGGHADTQYF.

In this sample, this clonotype turned up a few times. The chain is built from TRBV10-2 and TRBJ2-1; weak D call: TRBD2 (6 bases). The CDR3 runs 15 residues. Trimming shortened V by 1 base and J by 4 bases, and 11 bases separated the two germline ends. Germline V gene sequence: CDR1 WSHSY, CDR2 SAAADI. The CDR3 bases are TGCGCCAGCAGTGAGTGGGGGGACGTGTACAATGAGCAGTTCTTC. The encoded protein is CASSEWGDVYNEQFF.

Concerning this clonotype: A much larger clone differs by one base, so this may be a read error. The gene calls are TRBV12-3 or TRBV12-4 and TRBJ2-2, with a weak D call TRBD1 (5 bases). The length of the CDR3 is 14 residues. Trimming pared 7 bases from V and 4 bases from J, leaving 13 bases between. CDR3 protein: CASTPGLGTGELFF. CDR3 sequence (DNA): TGTGCCAGCACCCCAGGGTTGGGCACCGGGGAGCTGTTTTTT.

There are a few counts of this clonotype. The V and J genes are TRBV10-3 and TRBJ2-1, with D tentatively TRBD1 or TRBD2 (5 bases each). This CDR3 comprises 13 residues. With 6 bases removed from V and 6 bases from J, the gap between germline ends came to 12 bases. Germline-derived CDR1 and CDR2 are ENHRY and SYGVKD. Written as DNA, the CDR3 is TGTGCCATCAGGAGGGGATACCTCAATGAGCAGTTCTTC. It encodes CAIRRGYLNEQFF.

This clonotype was detected ten times or more. This chain's CDR3 is CASSTGTGTGELFF. The CDR3, as DNA: TGTGCCAGCAGCACCGGGACAGGCACCGGGGAGCTGTTTTTT. The rearrangement uses TRBV5-6 and TRBJ2-2; the match to TRBD1 covers 8 bases. CDR1 and CDR2 from the germline V gene are SGHDT and YYEEEE. J gave up 4 bases and V 4 bases, and 3 bases lay outside the gene matches. The length of the CDR3 is 14 residues. Filled out from reference TRBV5-6 and TRBJ2-2, the complete variable domain reads DAGVTQSPTHLIKTRGQQVTLRCSPKSGHDTVSWYQQALGQGPQFIFQYYEEEERQRGNFPDRFSGHQFPNYSSELNVNALLLGDSALYLCASSTGTGTGELFFGEGSRLTVL.

As for this clonotype: One junction end does not reproduce the germline sequence, and a read error may be involved. The gene calls are TRBV7-9 and TRBJ2-7; the D gene could be TRBD1 or TRBD2 (6 bases each). Germline CDR1 SEHNR, CDR2 FQNEAQ (reference sequence). CDR3 size: 15 residues. CDR3 DNA: TGTGCCGGCAGCTTAGGCTGGGGGGCAGAAGTCGAGCAGTACTTC. It is translated as CAGSLGWGAEVEQYF.

This clonotype has more than one count but fewer than ten. V and J are TRBV4-3 and TRBJ2-2; TRBD2 matches 8 bases. The ends lost 0 bases at V and 6 bases at J; junction bases unmatched: 3. CDR1 is LGHNA and CDR2 is YSLEER in the germline V gene. This CDR3 contains 15 residues. The CDR3 DNA is TGCGCCAGCAGCCAAGATCGGGGGGGGGCCGGGGAGCTGTTTTTT. It translates to CASSQDRGGAGELFF.

The table lists this clonotype with many counts. The gene calls are TRBV28 and TRBJ1-5, with no clear D. CDR3 length equals 14 residues. The V end was cut by 3 bases, the J end by 1 base, with 7 bases between. Germline V gives CDR1 MDHEN, CDR2 SYDVKM. CDR3 DNA: TGTGCCAGCAGTTTGCATGGGAGCAATCAGCCCCAGCATTTT. This encodes CASSLHGSNQPQHF.

A remark on this clonotype: A clone one base away is much larger, so this may be a read error. The V call is TRBV12-5, the J call TRBJ1-5; TRBD1 matches at 7 bases. With V trimmed by 4 bases and J by 4 bases, 1 base remained unmatched. Germline CDR1 reads LGHNT; CDR2 reads FRNRAP. CDR3 length: 13 residues. Here the CDR3 reads CASGSGQNQPQHF. Here the CDR3 DNA reads TGTGCTAGTGGTTCGGGACAGAATCAGCCCCAGCATTTT.

This sequence joins TRBV5-1 and TRBJ1-3; 7 nucleotides match TRBD1. The CDR3 runs to 16 residues. After removal of 4 bases from V and 7 bases from J, the junction contained 14 bases not matched to a gene. Per germline, CDR1 SGHRS and CDR2 YFSETQ. The CDR3 bases are TGCGCCAGCAGCCAGACCCCGGGACAGAAAAGGAACACCATATATTTT. This translates into CASSQTPGQKRNTIYF.

This clonotype was observed many times. CDR3 DNA sequence: TGTGCCAGCAGTCAGAACACTGAAGCTTTCTTT. Amino acids: CASSQNTEAFF. The V call is TRBV19, the J call TRBJ1-1; D remains unclear. The V end was cut by 9 bases, the J end by 1 base, with 6 bases between. Germline-derived CDR1 and CDR2 are LNHDA and SQIVND (reference sequence). The CDR3 spans 11 residues.

V is TRBV4-3 and J is TRBJ2-1; D remains unclear. Germline CDR1 reads LGHNA; CDR2 reads YSLEER. V was trimmed by 0 bases and J by 1 base, leaving 7 bases between them. The length of the CDR3 is 15 residues. CDR3 sequence reads: CASSQDGRSYNEQFF. CDR3 nucleotide sequence: TGCGCCAGCAGCCAAGACGGAAGGTCCTACAATGAGCAGTTCTTC.

This chain connects TRBV29-1 to TRBJ2-7; TRBD1 agrees at 7 bases. The CDR3 covers 15 residues. Germline values: CDR1 SQVTM, CDR2 ANQGSEA. V shed 2 bases and J 4 bases; nucleotides not matched to a gene: 11. CDR3 loop: CSVEIMGQTAYEQYF. The CDR3 bases are TGCAGCGTTGAAATAATGGGACAGACGGCTTACGAGCAGTACTTC.

Many counts were recorded for this clonotype. CDR3 DNA: TGTGCCAGCAGCTTTGAAACAGGGTGGAATGAGCAGTTCTTC. Translation gives CASSFETGWNEQFF. The chain joins TRBV7-2 to TRBJ2-1; D may be TRBD1 (6 bases). The V gene's germline CDR1 is SGHTA and CDR2 FQGNSA. V gave up 3 bases and J gave up 7 bases, with 13 bases separating them. CDR3 length: 14 residues.